These 18 T cell receptor beta chains originate from one sample sequenced in a study of T cells in localized non-small cell lung cancer. Profiled with immunoSEQ multiplex PCR; TCRdb holds only in-frame clones, not every one. The data contain a few thousand clones, around 25% of them seen just once; the ten biggest clones take up over 8%. Material: normal lung tissue next to the tumor, obtained before any cancer treatment. These receptors were obtained from a man between 40 and 70 years old with stage II lung adenocarcinoma.

This clone is large within its sample. The chain links TRBV9 to TRBJ1-4, with D uncertain. CDR1 is SGDLS and CDR2 is YYNGEE in the germline V gene. The length of the CDR3 is 12 residues. The V end lost 5 bases, the J end lost 4 bases, and 6 bases lay between the germline ends. The CDR3 DNA is TGTGCCAGCAGATGGGGTAATGAAAAACTGTTTTTT. Protein: CASRWGNEKLFF.

The genes are TRBV29-1 and TRBJ1-1; D uncertain. Per germline, CDR1 SQVTM and CDR2 ANQGSEA. The CDR3 loop spans 13 amino acids. Trimming shortened V by 3 bases and J by 3 bases, and 11 bases separated the two germline ends. The CDR3 bases are TGCAGCGTTGAGGTAAAACAGCACACTGAAGCTTTCTTT. As protein: CSVEVKQHTEAFF.

This clone was detected only a few times. J is TRBJ1-4 and V is TRBV15, with D perhaps TRBD1 (6 bases). Trimming removed 3 bases from V and 2 bases from J, with 10 bases in between. CDR1 and CDR2 (germline): LNHNV, YYDKDF (reference sequence). This CDR3 is 15 amino acids long. CDR3 nucleotides: TGTGCCACCAGCAGGCTCAGGGGCACTAATGAAAAACTGTTTTTT. Residues: CATSRLRGTNEKLFF.

This rearrangement joins TRBV18 to TRBJ2-1; 9 nucleotides agree with TRBD1. V shed 2 bases, J shed 4 bases, and the junction held 6 bases outside the gene matches. The CDR3 sequence is 16 residues long. Germline CDR1 reads KGHSH; CDR2 reads LQKENI. CDR3 in DNA: TGTGCCAGCTCACCAAGGGACAGGGTTCGTTACAATGAGCAGTTCTTC. It specifies CASSPRDRVRYNEQFF.

The sample holds a few counts of this clone. This chain joins TRBV6-8 and TRBJ1-5; D is possibly TRBD1 (6 bases). The V end was cut by 5 bases, the J end by 3 bases, with 14 bases between. From germline, CDR1 is MNHGY and CDR2 SAAAGT. The CDR3 sequence is 15 residues long. The CDR3 DNA reads TGTGCCAGCAGTGCAACAGGGATGGCCAATCAGCCCCAGCATTTT. Amino acid sequence: CASSATGMANQPQHF.

V and J are TRBV28 and TRBJ2-1, with TRBD1 as a possible D gene (5 bases). The CDR3 has 12 amino acids. CDR1 and CDR2 (germline): MDHEN, SYDVKM. V was clipped by 6 bases and J by 2 bases, with 5 bases between them. The CDR3, as DNA: TGTGCCAGCAGGACAGCCTACAATGAGCAGTTCTTC. Translated, it gives CASRTAYNEQFF.

The chain employs TRBV12-5 and TRBJ2-1; no clear D. This CDR3 is built from 14 residues. V gave up 8 bases and J gave up 2 bases, with 13 bases separating them. CDR1 LGHNT and CDR2 FRNRAP come from the germline V gene. The CDR3 region is CASRAALTYNEQFF. The CDR3 DNA reads as TGTGCTAGTAGGGCCGCCCTCACCTACAATGAGCAGTTCTTC.

This clone was seen a handful of times. This sequence joins TRBV6-8 and TRBJ2-5; maybe TRBD2 (5 bases). The CDR3 extends over 13 amino acids. Germline V gene lookup returns CDR1 MNHGY and CDR2 SAAAGT. V lost 6 bases to trimming and J lost 3 bases, with 11 bases between them. The CDR3 loop is CASRLGLKETQYF. DNA for the CDR3: TGTGCCAGCAGGTTAGGACTCAAAGAGACCCAGTACTTC.

The rearrangement links TRBV19 to TRBJ2-5, with 8 positions matching TRBD2. The CDR3 sequence is 14 residues long. Germline values: CDR1 LNHDA, CDR2 SQIVND (reference sequence). Germline trimming cut 6 bases from V and 5 bases from J; bases unmatched to any gene: 8. The CDR3 bases are TGTGCCAGTAGGGACCTCACGGGAGGGGAGACCCAGTACTTC. It specifies CASRDLTGGETQYF. Full variable domain (rest looked up from reference TRBV19 and TRBJ2-5): DGGITQSPKYLFRKEGQNVTLSCEQNLNHDAMYWYRQDPGQGLRLIYYSQIVNDFQKGDIAEGYSVSREKKESFPLTVTSAQKNPTAFYLCASRDLTGGETQYFGPGTRLLVL.

This clone is labeled medium-sized. The V and J genes are TRBV11-3 and TRBJ1-1; no definite D call. V lost 0 bases to trimming and J lost 1 base, with 6 bases between them. The CDR3 consists of 14 residues. Germline V gene sequence: CDR1 SGHNT, CDR2 YENEEA. The DNA for the CDR3 is TGTGCCAGCAGCTTAGAGGATACGAACACTGAAGCTTTCTTT. It codes for CASSLEDTNTEAFF.

This clone occurred a few times. The chain recombines TRBV11-3 with TRBJ1-3, with TRBD1 identical over 7 bases. V was pared by 5 bases and J by 2 bases, with 6 bases of the junction left unmatched. Per the germline V gene, CDR1 is SGHNT and CDR2 is YENEEA. This CDR3 has 15 amino acids. The DNA of the CDR3 is TGTGCCAGCAGCCGACAGGGTACCGCTGGAAACACCATATATTTT. Protein product: CASSRQGTAGNTIYF.

This clone has only a few counts. The rearrangement uses TRBV28 and TRBJ1-1; perhaps TRBD1 as D (6 bases). Germline V CDR1 and CDR2: MDHEN, SYDVKM. The CDR3 extends over 13 amino acids. V lost 10 bases, J lost 2 bases, and 14 bases lay in between. This chain's CDR3 is CAIKTQGNTEAFF. Written as DNA, the CDR3 is TGTGCCATCAAGACACAGGGCAACACTGAAGCTTTCTTT.

This clone has just a few counts. The V and J genes are TRBV2 and TRBJ2-7, with unresolved D. Germline CDR1 reads SNHLY; CDR2 reads FYNNEI. This CDR3 has 12 residues. Trimming removed 3 bases from V and 3 bases from J, with 6 bases in between. The CDR3 nucleotides are TGTGCCAGCAGTGATGCCGGCTACGAGCAGTACGTC. Amino acids: CASSDAGYEQYV.

Judged by abundance, this clone is hyperexpanded. J is TRBJ1-1 and V is TRBV11-3; D is ambiguous. The CDR3 spans 14 residues. CDR1 and CDR2 from the germline V gene are SGHNT and YENEEA. V lost 3 bases and J lost 1, with 9 bases in between. The CDR3 sequence: CASSFVEANTEAFF. The CDR3, as DNA: TGTGCCAGCAGCTTCGTAGAAGCGAACACTGAAGCTTTCTTT.

This clone occurred a few times. This chain links TRBV29-1 with TRBJ2-2; D is unresolved. V lost 7 bases and J lost 6, with 18 bases in between. In germline, CDR1 is SQVTM, CDR2 ANQGSEA. The CDR3 totals 14 residues. CDR3 DNA: TGCAGCGCCTCCTACGGGCTACGGTCCGGGGAGCTGTTTTTT. Translation gives CSASYGLRSGELFF.

This clone was seen just once. The genes are TRBV25-1 and TRBJ2-7, with D tentatively TRBD2 (5 bases). In germline, CDR1 is MGHDK, CDR2 SYGVNS. This CDR3 comprises 14 residues. Trimming removed 3 bases from V and 2 bases from J, with 11 bases in between. Here the CDR3 DNA reads TGTGCCAGCAGTGATACTAGGGCCCCCTACGAGCAGTACTTC. Its protein product is CASSDTRAPYEQYF.

The J gene is TRBJ1-2, the V gene TRBV30; D gene unclear. The CDR3 covers 12 residues. V lost 1 base and J lost 4, with 7 bases in between. Germline V gene sequence: CDR1 GTSNPN, CDR2 SVGIG (reference sequence). The CDR3 nucleotides are TGTGCCTGGAGTGGGCAGGTCTATGGCTACACCTTC. Encoded protein: CAWSGQVYGYTF. The full variable domain, with the rest looked up from reference TRBV30 and TRBJ1-2, is SQTIHQWPATLVQPVGSPLSLECTVEGTSNPNLYWYRQAAGRGLQLLFYSVGIGQISSEVPQNLSASRPQDRQFILSSKKLLLSDSGFYLCAWSGQVYGYTFGSGTRLTVV.

Only a few counts were recorded for this clone. Written as DNA, the CDR3 is TGCACCAGCAGCCATTGGGGACTAGCGGGGGGCCCGAGCCCCCAAGAGACCCAGTACTTC. Residues: CTSSHWGLAGGPSPQETQYF. This chain joins TRBV1 and TRBJ2-5; TRBD2, the table's D call, lacks a check against the DNA. TRBV1 is recorded as a pseudogene. CDR3 length: 20 amino acids.